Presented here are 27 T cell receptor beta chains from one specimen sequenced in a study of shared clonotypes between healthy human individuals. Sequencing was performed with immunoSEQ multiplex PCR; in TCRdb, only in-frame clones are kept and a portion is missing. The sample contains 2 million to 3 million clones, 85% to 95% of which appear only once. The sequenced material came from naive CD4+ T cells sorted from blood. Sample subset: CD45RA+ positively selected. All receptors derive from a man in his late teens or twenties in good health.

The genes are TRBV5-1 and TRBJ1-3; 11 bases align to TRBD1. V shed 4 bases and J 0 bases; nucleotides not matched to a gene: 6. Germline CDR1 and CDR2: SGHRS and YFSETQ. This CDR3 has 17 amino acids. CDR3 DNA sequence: TGCGCCAGCAGCGGAGGACAGGGGGCCAGCTCTGGAAACACCATATATTTT. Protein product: CASSGGQGASSGNTIYF.

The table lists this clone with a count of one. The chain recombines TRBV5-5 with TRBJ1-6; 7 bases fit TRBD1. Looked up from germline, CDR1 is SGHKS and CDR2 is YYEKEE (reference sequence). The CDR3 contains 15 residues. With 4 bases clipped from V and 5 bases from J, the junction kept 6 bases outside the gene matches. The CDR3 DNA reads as TGTGCCAGCAGCCTACAGGGGTCGGATAATTCACCCCTCCACTTT. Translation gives CASSLQGSDNSPLHF. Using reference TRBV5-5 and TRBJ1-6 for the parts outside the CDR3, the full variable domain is DAGVTQSPTHLIKTRGQQVTLRCSPISGHKSVSWYQQVLGQGPQFIFQYYEKEERGRGNFPDRFSARQFPNYSSELNVNALLLGDSALYLCASSLQGSDNSPLHFGNGTRLTVT.

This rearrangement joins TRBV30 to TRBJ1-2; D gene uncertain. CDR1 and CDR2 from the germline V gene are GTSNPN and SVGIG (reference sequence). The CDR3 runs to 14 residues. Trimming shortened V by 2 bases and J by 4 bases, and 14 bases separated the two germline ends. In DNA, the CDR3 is TGTGCCTGGAGTCGGGTTCCGGAGGCCTATGGCTACACCTTC. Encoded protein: CAWSRVPEAYGYTF.

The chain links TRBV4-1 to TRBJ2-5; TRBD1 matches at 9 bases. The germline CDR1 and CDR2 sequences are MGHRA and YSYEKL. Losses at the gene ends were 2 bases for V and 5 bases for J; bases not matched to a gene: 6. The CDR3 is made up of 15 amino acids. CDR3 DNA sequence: TGCGCCAGCAGCCAATCTGGGACAGGGACTGAGACCCAGTACTTC. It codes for CASSQSGTGTETQYF.

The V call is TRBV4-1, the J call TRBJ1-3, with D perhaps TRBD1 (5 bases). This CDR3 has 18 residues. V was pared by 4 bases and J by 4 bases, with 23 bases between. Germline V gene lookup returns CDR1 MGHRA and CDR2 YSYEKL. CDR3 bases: TGCGCCAGCAGCCGTCTAGGAGGGGTCGGTTCTATCGGAAACACCATATATTTT. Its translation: CASSRLGGVGSIGNTIYF.

The CDR3 sequence: CAISESTGGGNTGELFF. The CDR3 nucleotides read TGTGCCATCAGTGAGTCCACGGGAGGAGGGAACACCGGGGAGCTGTTTTTT. This chain connects TRBV10-3 to TRBJ2-2; 7 nucleotides agree with TRBD2. Losses at the gene ends were 0 bases for V and 1 base for J; bases not matched to a gene: 5. Germline V CDR1 and CDR2: ENHRY, SYGVKD. This CDR3 has 17 residues.

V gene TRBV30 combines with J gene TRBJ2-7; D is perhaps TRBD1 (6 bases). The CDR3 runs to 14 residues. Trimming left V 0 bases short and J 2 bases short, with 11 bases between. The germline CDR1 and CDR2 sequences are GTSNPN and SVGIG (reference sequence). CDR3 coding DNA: TGTGCCTGGAGTGTCGAGACAGGAGCCTACGAGCAGTACTTC. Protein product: CAWSVETGAYEQYF.

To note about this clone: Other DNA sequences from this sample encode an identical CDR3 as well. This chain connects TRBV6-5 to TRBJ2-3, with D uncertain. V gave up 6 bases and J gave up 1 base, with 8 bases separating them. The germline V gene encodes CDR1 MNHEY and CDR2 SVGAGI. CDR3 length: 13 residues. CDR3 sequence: CASRGPGTDTQYF. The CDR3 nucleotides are TGTGCCAGCAGGGGTCCGGGCACAGATACGCAGTATTTT.

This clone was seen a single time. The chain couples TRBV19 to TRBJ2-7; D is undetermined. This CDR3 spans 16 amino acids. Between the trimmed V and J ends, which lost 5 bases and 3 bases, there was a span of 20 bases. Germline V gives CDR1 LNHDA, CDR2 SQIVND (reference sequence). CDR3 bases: TGTGCCAGTAGTCTTGGACCGGTCGAAAGAGGCTACGAGCAGTACTTC. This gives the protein CASSLGPVERGYEQYF.

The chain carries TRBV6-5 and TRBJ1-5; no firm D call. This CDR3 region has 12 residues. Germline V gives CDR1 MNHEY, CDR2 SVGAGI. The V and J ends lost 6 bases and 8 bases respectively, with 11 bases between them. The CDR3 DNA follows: TGTGCCAGCAGCGATAGCGCTGAGCCCCAGCATTTT. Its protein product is CASSDSAEPQHF.

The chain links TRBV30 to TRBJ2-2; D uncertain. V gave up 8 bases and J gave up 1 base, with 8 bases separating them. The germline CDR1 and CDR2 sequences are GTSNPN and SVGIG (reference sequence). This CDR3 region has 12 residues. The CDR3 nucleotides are TGTGCCGCCGCAGGGAACACCGGGGAGCTGTTTTTT. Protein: CAAAGNTGELFF.

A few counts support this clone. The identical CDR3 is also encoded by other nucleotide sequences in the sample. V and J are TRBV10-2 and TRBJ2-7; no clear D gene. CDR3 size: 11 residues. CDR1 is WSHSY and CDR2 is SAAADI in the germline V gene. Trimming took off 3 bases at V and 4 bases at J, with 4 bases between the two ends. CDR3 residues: CASSEGYEQYF. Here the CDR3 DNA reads TGCGCCAGCAGTGAAGGGTACGAGCAGTACTTC.

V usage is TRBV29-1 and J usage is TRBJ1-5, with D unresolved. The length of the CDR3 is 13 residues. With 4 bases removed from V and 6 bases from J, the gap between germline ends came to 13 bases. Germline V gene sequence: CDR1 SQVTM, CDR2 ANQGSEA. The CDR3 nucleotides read TGCAGCGTTGGCCAGGACCGAGGTCAGCCCCAGCATTTT. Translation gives CSVGQDRGQPQHF.

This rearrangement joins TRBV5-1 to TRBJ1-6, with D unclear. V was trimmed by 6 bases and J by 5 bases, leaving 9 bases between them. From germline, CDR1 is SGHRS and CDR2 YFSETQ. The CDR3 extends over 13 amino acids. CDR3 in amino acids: CASKGENNSPLHF. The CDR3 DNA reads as TGCGCCAGCAAGGGAGAGAATAATTCACCCCTCCACTTT.

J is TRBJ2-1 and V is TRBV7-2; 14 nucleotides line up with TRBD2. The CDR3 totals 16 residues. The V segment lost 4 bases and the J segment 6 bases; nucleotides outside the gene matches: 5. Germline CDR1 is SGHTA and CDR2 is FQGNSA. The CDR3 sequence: CASSWSGTSGSNEQFF. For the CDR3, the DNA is TGTGCCAGCAGCTGGTCCGGGACTAGCGGGAGCAATGAGCAGTTCTTC.

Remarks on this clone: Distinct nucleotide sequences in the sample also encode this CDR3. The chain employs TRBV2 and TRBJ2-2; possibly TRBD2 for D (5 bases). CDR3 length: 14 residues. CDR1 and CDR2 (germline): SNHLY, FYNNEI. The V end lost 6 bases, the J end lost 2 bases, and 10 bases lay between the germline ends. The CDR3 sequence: CASSVTRNTGELFF. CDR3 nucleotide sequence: TGTGCCAGCAGCGTTACTAGAAACACCGGGGAGCTGTTTTTT.

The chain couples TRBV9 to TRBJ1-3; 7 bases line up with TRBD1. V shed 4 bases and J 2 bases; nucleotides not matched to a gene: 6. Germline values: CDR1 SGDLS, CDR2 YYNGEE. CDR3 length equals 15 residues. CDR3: CASSPQGGAGNTIYF. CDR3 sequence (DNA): TGTGCCAGCAGCCCCCAGGGGGGGGCTGGAAACACCATATATTTT.

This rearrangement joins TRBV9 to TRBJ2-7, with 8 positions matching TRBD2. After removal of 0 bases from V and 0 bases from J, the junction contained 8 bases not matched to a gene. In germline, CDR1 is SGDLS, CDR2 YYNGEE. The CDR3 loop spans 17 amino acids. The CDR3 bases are TGTGCCAGCAGCGTAGGCGGGGGGACGGTGAGCTCCTACGAGCAGTACTTC. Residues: CASSVGGGTVSSYEQYF.

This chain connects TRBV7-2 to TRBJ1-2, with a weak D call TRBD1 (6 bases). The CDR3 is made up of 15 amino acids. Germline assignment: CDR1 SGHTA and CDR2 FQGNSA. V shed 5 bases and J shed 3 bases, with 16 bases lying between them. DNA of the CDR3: TGTGCCAGCAGCCTAGAAGGAGGGGGTGACTATGGCTACACCTTC. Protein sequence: CASSLEGGGDYGYTF.

The CDR3, as DNA: TGCGCCAGCAGCGTTGACAGGCAGTCCGCTGAAGCTTTCTTT. Amino acids: CASSVDRQSAEAFF. The chain is built from TRBV5-1 and TRBJ1-1, with TRBD1 as a possible D gene (6 bases). Trimming shortened V by 4 bases and J by 6 bases, and 16 bases separated the two germline ends. CDR3 size: 14 residues. Germline CDR1 is SGHRS and CDR2 is YFSETQ.

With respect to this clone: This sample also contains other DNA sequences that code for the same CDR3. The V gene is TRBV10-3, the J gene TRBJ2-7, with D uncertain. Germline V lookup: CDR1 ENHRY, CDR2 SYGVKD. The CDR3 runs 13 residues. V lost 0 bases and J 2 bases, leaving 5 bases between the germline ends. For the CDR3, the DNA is TGTGCCATCAGTGAGTCCGCTGCCTACGAGCAGTACTTC. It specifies CAISESAAYEQYF.

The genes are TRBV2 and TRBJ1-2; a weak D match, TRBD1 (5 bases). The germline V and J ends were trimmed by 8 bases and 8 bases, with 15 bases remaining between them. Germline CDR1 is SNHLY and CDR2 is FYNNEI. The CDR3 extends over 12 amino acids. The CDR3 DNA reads TGTGCCAGCGTCATCGGCCCAGGGGGCTACACCTTC. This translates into CASVIGPGGYTF. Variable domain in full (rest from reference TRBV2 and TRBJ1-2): EPEVTQTPSHQVTQMGQEVILRCVPISNHLYFYWYRQILGQKVEFLVSFYNNEISEKSEIFDDQFSVERPDGSNFTLKIRSTKLEDSAMYFCASVIGPGGYTFGSGTRLTVV.

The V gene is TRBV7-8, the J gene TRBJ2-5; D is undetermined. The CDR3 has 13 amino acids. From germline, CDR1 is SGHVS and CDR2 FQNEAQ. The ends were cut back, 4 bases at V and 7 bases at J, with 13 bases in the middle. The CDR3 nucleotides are TGTGCCAGCAGCTCTGGACCTTCGGGGACCCAGTACTTC. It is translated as CASSSGPSGTQYF. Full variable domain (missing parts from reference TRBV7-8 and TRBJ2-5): GAGVSQSPRYKVAKRGQDVALRCDPISGHVSLFWYQQALGQGPEFLTYFQNEAQLDKSGLPSDRFFAERPEGSVSTLKIQRTQQEDSAVYLCASSSGPSGTQYFGPGTRLLVL.

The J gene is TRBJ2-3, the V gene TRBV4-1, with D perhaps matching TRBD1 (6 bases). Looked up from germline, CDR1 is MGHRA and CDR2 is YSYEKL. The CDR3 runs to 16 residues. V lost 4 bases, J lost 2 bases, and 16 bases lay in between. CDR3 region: CASSLSGARTTDTQYF. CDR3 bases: TGCGCCAGCAGCCTGTCAGGGGCGAGGACCACAGATACGCAGTATTTT.

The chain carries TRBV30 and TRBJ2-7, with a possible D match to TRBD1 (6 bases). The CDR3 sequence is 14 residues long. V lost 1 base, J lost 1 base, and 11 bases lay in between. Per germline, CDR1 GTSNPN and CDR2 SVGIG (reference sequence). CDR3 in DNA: TGTGCCTGGAGTGCACAGGGCTTTTCCTACGAGCAGTACTTC. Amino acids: CAWSAQGFSYEQYF.

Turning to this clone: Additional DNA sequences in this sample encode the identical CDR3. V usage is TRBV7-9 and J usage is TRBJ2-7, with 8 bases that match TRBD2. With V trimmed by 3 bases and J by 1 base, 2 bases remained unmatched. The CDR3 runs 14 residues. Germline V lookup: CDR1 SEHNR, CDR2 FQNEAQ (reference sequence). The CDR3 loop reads CASSLTGGSYEQYF. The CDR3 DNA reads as TGTGCCAGCAGCTTGACGGGAGGGTCCTACGAGCAGTACTTC.

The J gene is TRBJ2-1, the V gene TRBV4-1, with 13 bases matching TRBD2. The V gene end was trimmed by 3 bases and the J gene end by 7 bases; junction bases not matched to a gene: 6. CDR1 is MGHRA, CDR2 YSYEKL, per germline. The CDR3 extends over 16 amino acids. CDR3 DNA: TGCGCCAGCAGCCACACGCGGGGACTAGCGGGGAATGAGCAGTTCTTC. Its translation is CASSHTRGLAGNEQFF.